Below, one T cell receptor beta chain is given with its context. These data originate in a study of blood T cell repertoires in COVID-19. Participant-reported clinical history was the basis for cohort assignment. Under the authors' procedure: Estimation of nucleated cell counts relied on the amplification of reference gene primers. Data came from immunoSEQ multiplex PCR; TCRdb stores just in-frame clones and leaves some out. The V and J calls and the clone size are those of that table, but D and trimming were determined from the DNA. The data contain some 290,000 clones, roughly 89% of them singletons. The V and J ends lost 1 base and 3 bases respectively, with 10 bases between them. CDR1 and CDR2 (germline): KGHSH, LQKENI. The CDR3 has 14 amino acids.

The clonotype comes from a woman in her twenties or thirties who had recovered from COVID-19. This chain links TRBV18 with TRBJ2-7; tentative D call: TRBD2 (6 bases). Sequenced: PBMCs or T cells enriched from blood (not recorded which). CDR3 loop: CASSPLADNYEQYF. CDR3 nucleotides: TGTGCCAGCTCACCACTAGCGGACAACTACGAGCAGTACTTC.